Listed below are T cell receptor beta chains from one sample, sequenced in a study of glioma-infiltrating T cells. TCRdb fed the multiplex PCR reads into MiXCR, producing one record per CDR3 protein. The sample lists 100,000 to 150,000 distinct CDR3 sequences; around 25% were seen once. The sequencing sample was made of glioma tissue, nonneoplastic brain tissue, or PBMCs (not recorded which). The source of these receptors is a human donor with low-grade glioma or glioblastoma, undergoing nonglioma brain surgery, or in good health (not recorded which). Each CDR3 is given with its conserved first and last residue. Each record gives: J gene, clone size, D gene, CDR3 length, V gene, CDR3 DNA, CDR3 protein. The D gene is left open where the match is weak. Clone size is not always given. Where it is, it says once, few, many or a class for expanded clones.

J gene: TRBJ2-1
clone size: -
D gene: -
CDR3 length: 15
V gene: TRBV28
CDR3 DNA: TGTGCCAGCAGTACCCGGGCCCGAAAAAACAATGAGCAGTTCTTC
CDR3 protein: CASSTRARKNNEQFF

J gene: TRBJ1-1
clone size: -
D gene: TRBD1
CDR3 length: 14
V gene: TRBV30
CDR3 DNA: TGTGCCTGGAAGAACAGGGGCCCCACTTGGGAAGCTTTCTTT
CDR3 protein: CAWKNRGPTWEAFF

J gene: TRBJ2-3
clone size: -
D gene: TRBD2
CDR3 length: 15
V gene: TRBV7-3
CDR3 DNA: TGTGCCAGCAGACCAAGCGGGGGAGGCACAGATACGCAGTATTTT
CDR3 protein: CASRPSGGGTDTQYF

J gene: TRBJ1-5
clone size: few
D gene: TRBD1
CDR3 length: 14
V gene: TRBV7-9
CDR3 DNA: TGTGCCAGCAGCTCGACAGGGGCAGGGGAGCCCCAGCATTTT
CDR3 protein: CASSSTGAGEPQHF

J gene: TRBJ1-5
clone size: -
D gene: -
CDR3 length: 16
V gene: TRBV24-1
CDR3 DNA: TGTGCCACCAGTGATACTGACAGAGAGAGCAATCAGCCCCAGCATTTT
CDR3 protein: CATSDTDRESNQPQHF

J gene: TRBJ2-1
clone size: few
D gene: TRBD1
CDR3 length: 14
V gene: TRBV12-3/TRBV12-4
CDR3 DNA: TGTGCCAGCAGGGGGGACAGCTCCTACAATGAGCAGTTCTTC
CDR3 protein: CASRGDSSYNEQFF

J gene: TRBJ2-1
clone size: few
D gene: TRBD1
CDR3 length: 14
V gene: TRBV20-1
CDR3 DNA: TGCAGTGCTTCGGGGGACAGGGGACTCAATGAGCAGTTCTTC
CDR3 protein: CSASGDRGLNEQFF

J gene: TRBJ1-1
clone size: -
D gene: -
CDR3 length: 14
V gene: TRBV5-4
CDR3 DNA: TGTGCCACCGCGGTCCTGGGAAAGAACACTGAAGCTTTCTTT
CDR3 protein: CATAVLGKNTEAFF

J gene: TRBJ2-3
clone size: many
D gene: TRBD2
CDR3 length: 16
V gene: TRBV6-1
CDR3 DNA: TGTGCCAGCAGTGCCCGGGGGGGAGTTAGCACAGATACGCAGTATTTT
CDR3 protein: CASSARGGVSTDTQYF

J gene: TRBJ2-5
clone size: -
D gene: TRBD1
CDR3 length: 12
V gene: TRBV24-1
CDR3 DNA: TGTGCCACCGGACAGGGTGCAGAGACCCAGTACTTC
CDR3 protein: CATGQGAETQYF

J gene: TRBJ2-3
clone size: -
D gene: -
CDR3 length: 14
V gene: TRBV29-1
CDR3 DNA: TGCAGCGTTGTAAGGGCTAGCGTCACAGATACGCAGTATTTT
CDR3 protein: CSVVRASVTDTQYF

J gene: TRBJ1-1
clone size: -
D gene: TRBD1
CDR3 length: 16
V gene: TRBV6-1
CDR3 DNA: TGTGGCAGCAGCGCTGGACAGGGAAAAATTAACACTGAAGCTTTCTTT
CDR3 protein: CGSSAGQGKINTEAFF

J gene: TRBJ1-4
clone size: -
D gene: -
CDR3 length: 14
V gene: TRBV6-5
CDR3 DNA: TGTGCCAGCAGTTCGATTGGGGATAATGAAAAACTGTTTTTT
CDR3 protein: CASSSIGDNEKLFF

J gene: TRBJ2-2
clone size: once
D gene: TRBD2
CDR3 length: 16
V gene: TRBV3-1
CDR3 DNA: TGTGCCAGCAGCTTAGCGGGGTCCGGGGGGACCGGGGAGCTGTTTTTT
CDR3 protein: CASSLAGSGGTGELFF

J gene: TRBJ1-1
clone size: -
D gene: -
CDR3 length: 15
V gene: TRBV20-1
CDR3 DNA: TGCAGTGCCCGAACCCCCGGCTCGGGAGAGGGAAAAGCTTTCTTT
CDR3 protein: CSARTPGSGEGKAFF

J gene: TRBJ2-3
clone size: -
D gene: TRBD2
CDR3 length: 17
V gene: TRBV20-1
CDR3 DNA: TGCAGCGTTGAAGATCCCTGGGGGGGGACCCACCCAGATACGCAGTATTTT
CDR3 protein: CSVEDPWGGTHPDTQYF

J gene: TRBJ2-3
clone size: -
D gene: -
CDR3 length: 13
V gene: TRBV7-6
CDR3 DNA: TGTGCCAGCAGCTTATATACGGACAAGGCGCAGTATTTT
CDR3 protein: CASSLYTDKAQYF